This TCR beta chain was identified in a study of metastatic and nonmetastatic thyroid tumors. Treatment of any kind had been given to no patient before thyroid surgery. Germline assignment: CDR1 MNHEY and CDR2 SVGEGT. The J segment lost 1 base and the V segment lost 5 bases, leaving 4 bases of the junction unmatched. The CDR3 has 16 residues. This clone turned up a few times. Its antigen is not identified. Study-wide findings and caveats: Malignant thyroid tumors reportedly had TCR beta diversity that was significantly higher than in benign nodules, in blood and tumor.

The authors' processing: The distant-metastasis classifier for papillary thyroid cancer was built from CDR3 differences across clinicopathological groups. TCRdb reanalyzed the PCR reads via MiXCR. The V and J calls follow TCRdb's processing rather than the paper's. The sample includes tens of thousands of clones, 30% to 40% seen only once; the top ten take around 16%. Specimen: tumor tissue. This TCR was sampled from a female donor with papillary thyroid cancer or a benign thyroid nodule (not recorded which). Some clones in this sample may be carry-over from other donors' samples. The chain has TRBV6-2 or TRBV6-3 and TRBJ2-2, with 10 bases matching TRBD1. CDR3 sequence: CASSQTGGWNTGELFF. CDR3 nucleotide sequence: TGTGCCAGCAGTCAGACAGGGGGCTGGAACACCGGGGAGCTGTTTTTT.